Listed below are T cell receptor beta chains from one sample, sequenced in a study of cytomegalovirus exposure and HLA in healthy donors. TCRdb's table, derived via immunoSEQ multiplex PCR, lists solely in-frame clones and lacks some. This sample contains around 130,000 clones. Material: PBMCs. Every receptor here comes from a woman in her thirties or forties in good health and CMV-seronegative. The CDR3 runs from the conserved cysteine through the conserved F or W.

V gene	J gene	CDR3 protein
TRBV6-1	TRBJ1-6	CASSENNYREIDSPLHF
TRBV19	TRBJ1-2	CASSSLNYGYTF
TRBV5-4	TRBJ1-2	CASSIMGQGARYGYTF
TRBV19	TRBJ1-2	CASTVMGRYGYTF
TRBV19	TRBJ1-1	CASSIAGGGRTEAFF
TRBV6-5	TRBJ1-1	CASSQSGTGGTEAFF
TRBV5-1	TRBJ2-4	CASRSGWGGQGENIQYF
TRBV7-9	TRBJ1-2	CASSLGQGNYGYTF
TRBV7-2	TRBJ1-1	CASSWGLGNTEAFF
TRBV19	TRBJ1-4	CASSIGTVNEKLFF
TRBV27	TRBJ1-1	CASSLRGQGQRGAFF
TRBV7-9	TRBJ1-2	CASSSKEEGDGGYTF
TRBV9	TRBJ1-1	CASSVGRVLDTEAFF
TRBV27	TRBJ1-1	CASSLIQARSRAFF
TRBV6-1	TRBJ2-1	CASSELTNGQVSYNEQFF
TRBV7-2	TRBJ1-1	CASSSGQVNTEAFF
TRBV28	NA	CASSRTGGYEQYF
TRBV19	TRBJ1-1	CASSEGGALTNTEAFF
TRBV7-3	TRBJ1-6	CASSLWGRVSNSPLHF
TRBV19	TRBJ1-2	CASNVVDRRSNYGYTF
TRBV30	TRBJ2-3	CAWHHHSTGTGNGTDTQYF
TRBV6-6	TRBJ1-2	CASSYFPGSNYGYTF
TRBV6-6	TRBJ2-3	CASSLRQGRTDTQYF
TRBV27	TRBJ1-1	CASSSPHRNTEAFF
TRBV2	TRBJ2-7	CASSEQGYEQYF